This T cell receptor (beta chain) is drawn from a study of blood T cell repertoires in COVID-19. Study at large: Acute and convalescent COVID-19 specimens originated in the United States, Italy and Spain. Sample material is recorded as cDNA or gDNA derived from T cells, B-cell-depleted T cells, or PBMCs.

The germline V and J ends were trimmed by 9 bases and 8 bases, with 16 bases remaining between them. The CDR3 spans 13 residues. Followed over time, Seattle patients had been enrolled while infection was active. Source study methods: Reference gene primer amplification yielded estimated nucleated cell counts. Generated by immunoSEQ multiplex PCR, the TCRdb table keeps only in-frame clones and is missing some. The DNA was the basis for D and trimming; V, J and clone size are from that table. The table lists more than 200,000 clones, around 89% of them singletons. The chain combines TRBV12-3 or TRBV12-4 with TRBJ1-4; D not certain. The sequencing sample was made of peripheral blood. The sequence came from a woman aged 25 to 39 with COVID-19, enrolled during active disease. The CDR3 protein is CASTRVAGEKLFF. As DNA, the CDR3 is TGTGCCAGTACCAGAGTTGCGGGAGAAAAACTGTTTTTT.